Included here is one T cell receptor (beta chain) sequence, with context. Additional DNA sequences in this sample encode the identical CDR3. Clones were sequenced by immunoSEQ multiplex PCR, and TCRdb holds only the in-frame ones, with some missing. The profile shows approximately 87,000 clones, 70% to 90% of them singletons. CDR3 length: 12 amino acids. Trimming took 2 bases from V and 0 from J, leaving 2 bases between them. Germline V gene sequence: CDR1 SGHTA, CDR2 FQGNSA. This sample stems from a study of control samples from healthy donors and cancer patients. Sequencing used blood. The sequence was obtained from a woman aged 45-65 years in good health. The chain employs TRBV7-2 and TRBJ2-7, with D unresolved. In DNA form, the CDR3 reads TGTGCCAGCAGCTTAACCTCCTACGAGCAGTACTTC. It yields the protein CASSLTSYEQYF.